Listed below are T cell receptor beta chains from one sample, sequenced in a study of T-cell reconstitution after alpha-beta-depleted transplantation in children. TCRdb re-called the PCR reads through MiXCR, storing one row per CDR3 protein. The profile shows approximately 300,000 distinct CDR3 sequences, around 7.3% of them singletons. The sample was peripheral blood, taken 360 days after TCRalphabeta/CD19-depleted stem cell transplant. All receptors come from a female patient aged 2-15 years who had a stem cell transplant for Fanconi anemia, so the T cells may come from the graft donor. Both conserved end residues are part of each CDR3.

v_gene	j_gene	CDR3aa
TRBV5-1	TRBJ2-6	CASSPVVPGQLSGANVLTF
TRBV27	TRBJ2-7	CASSLRLASYVSYEQYF
TRBV20-1	TRBJ1-5	CSARVFDSNQPQHF
TRBV20-1	TRBJ1-1	CSASKGIADTEAFF
TRBV2	TRBJ1-2	CASSKDGYGYTF
TRBV6-1	TRBJ1-1	CASSGAARGEAFF
TRBV3-1	TRBJ1-4	CASSQDGEKLFF
TRBV6-6	TRBJ1-6	CASSWDHNSPLHF
TRBV6-2/TRBV6-3	TRBJ2-2	CASRFRGLIDWELFF
TRBV7-6	TRBJ2-3	CASSLVSGRGDTQYF
TRBV20-1	TRBJ1-4	CSANPGGEKLFF
TRBV7-3	TRBJ2-1	CASSLSRTGSRDEQFF
TRBV18	TRBJ2-1	CASSGTSGRNNEQFF
TRBV28	TRBJ2-3	CASSFVGGIADTQYF
TRBV7-2	TRBJ2-7	CASSLDWYSSTF
TRBV6-5	TRBJ1-1	CASRSRGGTEAFF
TRBV21-1	TRBJ2-3	CASSNFRTSGNWGTDTQYF
TRBV29-1	TRBJ1-1	CSVGSLPNTEAFF
TRBV9	TRBJ2-1	CASSYMSYNEQFF
TRBV6-1	TRBJ2-4	CASSSGRVAKNIQYF
TRBV6-2/TRBV6-3	TRBJ2-3	CASTPYRLGGTDTQYF
TRBV12-3/TRBV12-4	TRBJ2-3	CASSLFQGVSTDTQYF
TRBV5-4	TRBJ1-1	CASSFFGRQRAEAFF
TRBV12-3/TRBV12-4	TRBJ2-1	CASYSRDSSYNEQFF
TRBV18	TRBJ2-7	CASSTGTGSTEQYF
TRBV2	TRBJ2-1	CASSGPTARSYNEQFF
TRBV5-1	TRBJ1-1	CASSLSRQGGYEAFF
TRBV20-1	TRBJ2-2	CSGQGSGGQTGELFF
TRBV20-1	TRBJ2-1	CSASAGFDYNEQFF
TRBV9	TRBJ2-3	CASSVLFVAKQYF
TRBV18	TRBJ1-3	CASERGARISGNTIYF
TRBV5-1	TRBJ1-4	CASSKRVDMPNEKLFF
TRBV20-1	TRBJ1-5	CSAPQGGVGNQPQHF
TRBV27	TRBJ1-2	CASSLSGGALGYTF
TRBV15	TRBJ1-4	CATSLIGGGGVGEKLFF
TRBV7-3	TRBJ2-1	CASSQIAGEYGEQFF
TRBV28	TRBJ2-1	CASSLDREPYNEQFF
TRBV15	TRBJ2-3	CATSRDPHTDTQYF
TRBV7-2	TRBJ2-2	CASSSARAGGPYGELFF
TRBV7-9	TRBJ1-2	CASSFWTGQGGYTF
TRBV30	TRBJ1-2	CAWRGRDINRSYGYTF
TRBV7-2	TRBJ2-1	CASSLQRGPGFF
TRBV23-1	TRBJ2-7	CASSQSLCGPYEQYF
TRBV2	TRBJ2-3	CASSRDAPSTDTQYF
TRBV7-6	TRBJ2-7	CASSLTTGWTYEQYF
TRBV5-6	TRBJ2-3	CASSPIGGGVADTQYF
TRBV29-1	TRBJ1-2	CSVSLQGLYGYTF
TRBV27	TRBJ2-7	CASSGTSGRSYEQYF
TRBV7-9	TRBJ1-4	CASSLGQGYEKLFF
TRBV12-3/TRBV12-4	TRBJ1-2	CASSLAVRGGGYTF